The T cell receptor beta chain under discussion was sequenced for a study of OX40 agonist ivuxolimab in advanced cancers. Germline V gene data show CDR1 as SGHDT and CDR2 as YYEEEE. CDR3 size: 15 residues. Sequencing used immunoSEQ multiplex PCR; TCRdb keeps in-frame clones, though not all of them. The table shows 80,000 to 130,000 clones, with 90% occurring only once. This sequence was found in an adult with an advanced solid tumor such as melanoma, head and neck, liver or kidney cancer. This sample comprised CD4+ or CD8+ T cells sorted from blood, obtained in a trial of the OX40 agonist ivuxolimab. The rearrangement joins TRBV5-6 to TRBJ2-5; 7 nucleotides match TRBD1. The end of the DNA fits TRBJ2-7 better, so the J call may be wrong. The CDR3 bases are TGTGCCAGCAGCTTGTTCGGAAGGGGGCACTACGAGCAGTACTTC. Amino acids: CASSLFGRGHYEQYF.